Reported below is one TCR beta chain. The antigen remains undetermined. This sample is part of a study of cytomegalovirus exposure and HLA in healthy donors. Study findings and constraints: A later analysis reported that several of the most significant clusters appeared to be linked to common viral pathogens, among them Epstein-Barr virus. Most of the TCR beta V segments (in an earlier analysis) were productive either about 87% or about 30% of the time. When analyzed later, the rates of TCR association showed variation by HLA locus, with DRB1 the most and HLA-C the fewest. Excluded: some indistinguishable V segments such as TRBV6-2 and TRBV6-3.

Amplification used 60 Vbeta primers and 13 Jbeta primers. Clones were sequenced by immunoSEQ multiplex PCR, and TCRdb holds only the in-frame ones, with some missing. The data hold under 200,000 clones, with 75% to 90% observed a single time. The CDR3 consists of 13 residues. The V gene's germline CDR1 is MDHEN and CDR2 SYDVKM. Unmatched junction bases numbered 4, after V lost 6 bases and J lost 4 bases. This receptor was taken from a woman in her 30s in good health and CMV-seronegative. Sequenced: PBMCs. The chain is built from TRBV28 and TRBJ2-7; 9 nucleotides match TRBD1. The CDR3, as DNA: TGTGCCAGCAGCCGGACAGGGGTATACGAGCAGTACTTC. Amino acid sequence: CASSRTGVYEQYF.